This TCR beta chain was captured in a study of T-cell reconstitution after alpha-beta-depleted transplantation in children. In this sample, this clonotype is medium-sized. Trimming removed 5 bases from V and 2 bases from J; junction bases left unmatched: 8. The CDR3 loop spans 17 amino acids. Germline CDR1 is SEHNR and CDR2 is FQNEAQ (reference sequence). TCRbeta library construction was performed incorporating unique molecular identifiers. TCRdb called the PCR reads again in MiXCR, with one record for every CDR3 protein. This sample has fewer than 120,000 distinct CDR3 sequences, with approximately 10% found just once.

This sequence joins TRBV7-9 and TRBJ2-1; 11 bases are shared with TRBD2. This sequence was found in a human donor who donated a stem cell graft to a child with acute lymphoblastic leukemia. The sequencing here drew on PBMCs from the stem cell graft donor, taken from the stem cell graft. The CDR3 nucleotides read TGTGCCAGCAGCCCCTCCAGACTAGCGGGGACCTACAATGAGCAGTTCTTC. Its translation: CASSPSRLAGTYNEQFF.